These T cell receptor beta chains were read from a single sample in a study of chemoradiotherapy in HPV16-positive cancers. Profiling relied on immunoSEQ multiplex PCR, and the TCRdb table lists in-frame clones only, not all of them. The data hold 1,500 to 2,000 clones, with about three quarters observed a single time. The sample in question was tumor tissue, obtained from a patient who underwent chemoradiotherapy. These receptors were taken from a human donor with HPV-associated anogenital cancer. CDR3s include the opening cysteine and the closing phenylalanine or tryptophan. Each record gives: D gene, J gene, clone size, V gene, CDR3 DNA, CDR3 protein. D genes are given only for firm matches. Not all rows give a size; the values are once, few, many and, for expanded clones, a class.

TRBD1	TRBJ1-4	NA	TRBV2	TGTGCCAGCAGTGAGACAGGGTCAGATGAAAAACTGTTTTTT	CASSETGSDEKLFF
NA	TRBJ2-7	NA	TRBV2	TGTGCCAGCAGTGGCTCGGGGAGGTACGAGCAGTACTTC	CASSGSGRYEQYF
NA	TRBJ2-2	once	TRBV5-1	TGCGCCAGCAGCTTGGTTCCCTGGGGAGGGAACACCGGGGAGCTGTTTTTT	CASSLVPWGGNTGELFF
NA	TRBJ1-1	NA	TRBV16	TGTGCCAGCAGCCCTTCCGGGAGGAACACTGAAGCTTTCTTT	CASSPSGRNTEAFF
NA	TRBJ1-5	NA	TRBV5-8	TGTGCCAGCAGCCCATCAGGGCATCAGCCCCAGCATTTT	CASSPSGHQPQHF
NA	TRBJ1-2	NA	TRBV29-1	TGCAGCGTCGCCAGAAGGGACTATGGCTACACCTTC	CSVARRDYGYTF
NA	TRBJ1-6	NA	TRBV9	TGTGCCAGCAGCTCGGGGAAGGGGAATTCACCCCTCCACTTT	CASSSGKGNSPLHF
TRBD1	TRBJ2-7	few	TRBV5-4	TGTGCCAGCAGCTGGGACAGGGGATCTTCCGAGCAGTACTTC	CASSWDRGSSEQYF
TRBD1	TRBJ2-5	NA	TRBV19	TGTGCCAGTAGTGAGGACAGGGGAGTAACGAAGACCCAGTACTTC	CASSEDRGVTKTQYF
NA	TRBJ2-5	NA	TRBV11-3	TGTGCCAGCAAATCAGGGACAATTCTGGACGAGACCCAGTACTTC	CASKSGTILDETQYF
NA	TRBJ2-7	NA	TRBV4-1	TGCGCCAGCAGCCGCTTAAGGGTTGCGGGGATACCTAACGAGCAGTACTTC	CASSRLRVAGIPNEQYF
NA	TRBJ2-5	few	TRBV5-1	TGCGCCAGCAGCTTGGGACAGAAAGAGACCCAGTACTTC	CASSLGQKETQYF
TRBD1	TRBJ2-4	NA	TRBV5-4	TGTGCCAGCAGCCCCCCCCCGGGACAGATAGCCAAAAACATTCAGTACTTC	CASSPPPGQIAKNIQYF
TRBD2	TRBJ2-7	NA	TRBV10-2	TGCGCCAGCACGGGACTAGCGGCCTACGAGCAGTACTTC	CASTGLAAYEQYF
TRBD2	TRBJ2-3	NA	TRBV6-6	TGTGCCTCGGGACTAGCGGGCACCACAGATACGCAGTATTTT	CASGLAGTTDTQYF
NA	TRBJ2-4	NA	TRBV19	TGTGCCAGCCATGGACTGTCTAGCATTCAGTACTTC	CASHGLSSIQYF
TRBD1	TRBJ1-3	few	TRBV6-5	TGTGCCAGCAGTTCCCGACAGGGGGTCAGAAACACCATATATTTT	CASSSRQGVRNTIYF
NA	TRBJ2-1	once	TRBV13	TGTGCCAGCAGCTTAGTGGCGGTCCCGGGGGTCAATGAGCAGTTCTTC	CASSLVAVPGVNEQFF
TRBD1	TRBJ1-3	once	TRBV5-6	TGTGCCAGCAGCCCGGGGACAGAAGGGGGCTCGGGAAACACCATATATTTT	CASSPGTEGGSGNTIYF
NA	TRBJ2-7	NA	TRBV9	TGTGCCAGCAGCGCGGACGGAACCGCAGGCGAGCAGTACTTC	CASSADGTAGEQYF
TRBD1	TRBJ2-5	NA	TRBV19	TGTGCCAGTAGTCCAACTACAGGGGGCCAAGAGACCCAGTACTTC	CASSPTTGGQETQYF
NA	TRBJ1-2	once	TRBV7-2	TGTGCCAGCAGCTTAGAAGCAGTTACCGTTTATGGCTACACCTTC	CASSLEAVTVYGYTF
NA	TRBJ1-1	NA	TRBV11-2	TGTGCCAGCAGCTTCCGGGCAGGGAACACTGAAGCTTTCTTT	CASSFRAGNTEAFF
NA	TRBJ2-5	NA	TRBV29-1	TGCAGCGTTCCATTTGGGGGAGGAGAGACCCAGTACTTC	CSVPFGGGETQYF
NA	TRBJ2-5	NA	TRBV2	TGTGCCAGCAGCCGGCTCGGGCTCCAAGAGACCCAGTACTTC	CASSRLGLQETQYF
TRBD1	TRBJ1-4	NA	TRBV12-5	TGTGCTAGTGGTCGGGACAGCCTAAATGAAAAACTGTTTTTT	CASGRDSLNEKLFF
NA	TRBJ2-1	NA	TRBV28	TGTGCCAGCAGCTCTCCCCAGGGCAATGAGCAGTTCTTC	CASSSPQGNEQFF
NA	TRBJ1-2	few	TRBV5-1	TGCGCCAGCAGCTTGGCCACTCAAAGCGGCTACACCTTC	CASSLATQSGYTF
TRBD1	TRBJ1-1	few	TRBV30	TGTGCCTGGAGTGTACAGGGGGACACTGAAGCTTTCTTT	CAWSVQGDTEAFF
NA	TRBJ1-5	few	TRBV30	TGTGCCTGGAGTATAAATAGCAATCAGCCCCAGCATTTT	CAWSINSNQPQHF
NA	TRBJ2-5	NA	TRBV5-8	TGTGCCAGCAGCTTGACAGGGAGAGGCGAGACCCAGTACTTC	CASSLTGRGETQYF
TRBD2	TRBJ2-3	NA	TRBV7-6	TGTGCCAGCAGCCCGGGGGGCGGGGGGCGGACAGATACGCAGTATTTT	CASSPGGGGRTDTQYF
NA	TRBJ1-4	NA	TRBV28	TGTGCCACCACGAAGGCGTTCAATGAAAAACTGTTTTTT	CATTKAFNEKLFF
NA	TRBJ1-5	few	TRBV6-1	TGTGCCAGCAGGACCAATCAGCCCCAGCATTTT	CASRTNQPQHF
TRBD1	TRBJ1-2	NA	TRBV5-1	TGCGCCAGCAGCTTGGTAGGGGGCATAAACTATGGCTACACCTTC	CASSLVGGINYGYTF
NA	TRBJ1-4	NA	TRBV10-3	TGTGCCATCAGTGAGTCTGCTAATGAAAAACTGTTTTTT	CAISESANEKLFF
NA	TRBJ2-5	NA	TRBV2	TGTGCCAGCAGCCGGGACACGAAAGAGACCCAGTACTTC	CASSRDTKETQYF
NA	TRBJ2-6	few	TRBV23-1	TGCGCCAGCAGTCCCCTCAGGGATTCGGCCAACGTCCTGACTTTC	CASSPLRDSANVLTF
NA	TRBJ2-7	NA	TRBV18	TGTGCCAGCTCACCAACGAGCAGCTACGAGCAGTACTTC	CASSPTSSYEQYF
NA	TRBJ1-5	few	TRBV6-1	TGTGCCAGCAGTGTTAAGGTGGGGGGCAATCAGCCCCAGCATTTT	CASSVKVGGNQPQHF